The rows below give T cell receptor beta chains drawn from one sample of a study of beta chain features in type 1 diabetes. Method: immunoSEQ multiplex PCR; TCRdb's copy keeps in-frame clones and lacks some. Here the sample spans about 650,000 clones, around 12% being singletons. The sample was naive CD4+ T cells from blood. The receptors originated from a man aged 30 to 39 with type 1 diabetes. CDR3s include the opening cysteine and the closing phenylalanine or tryptophan. The order of the fields is J gene, V gene, clone size, D gene, CDR3 protein, CDR3 DNA. The D gene is left open where the match is weak. Size is stated for part of the rows, as once, few or many counts, or as a class when the clone is expanded.

TRBJ2-5 TRBV29-1 - TRBD2 CSVESSGGSGTQYF TGCAGCGTTGAATCCAGCGGGGGGAGTGGGACCCAGTACTTC
TRBJ2-6 TRBV7-2 - - CASSFYPSGANVLTF TGTGCCAGCAGCTTTTATCCCTCTGGGGCCAACGTCCTGACTTTC
TRBJ2-2 TRBV6-5 few TRBD1 CASSWDSPNTGELFF TGTGCCAGCAGTTGGGACAGCCCGAACACCGGGGAGCTGTTTTTT
TRBJ1-3 TRBV5-1 - - CASSEGSGNTIYF TGCGCCAGCAGCGAGGGATCTGGAAACACCATATATTTT
TRBJ2-7 TRBV6-5 few - CASSLRNEQYF TGTGCCAGCAGCCTGAGGAACGAGCAGTACTTC
TRBJ2-4 TRBV7-8 few - CASSLAQQGGGKNIQYF TGTGCCAGCAGCTTAGCGCAACAGGGTGGAGGCAAAAACATTCAGTACTTC
TRBJ2-3 TRBV11-2 - - CASSSTDTQYF TGTGCCAGCAGCTCGACAGATACGCAGTATTTT
TRBJ2-7 TRBV7-2 few - CASSSGITYEQYF TGTGCCAGCAGCTCCGGGATCACCTACGAGCAGTACTTC
TRBJ1-1 TRBV9 few - CASSVAGTSDTEAFF TGTGCCAGCAGCGTAGCAGGGACTAGTGACACTGAAGCTTTCTTT
TRBJ1-2 TRBV30 - - CAWSVLPRGVDGYTF TGTGCCTGGAGTGTACTCCCAAGGGGGGTAGATGGCTACACCTTC
TRBJ1-5 TRBV27 - - CASSLYLGGDQPQHF TGTGCCAGCAGTTTATACCTCGGCGGGGATCAGCCCCAGCATTTT
TRBJ1-5 TRBV2 - TRBD1 CASSEFRQGGQPQHF TGTGCCAGCAGCGAATTTAGACAGGGAGGTCAGCCCCAGCATTTT
TRBJ2-7 TRBV7-9 - TRBD1 CASSPGQGPSYEQYF TGTGCCAGCAGCCCCGGACAGGGGCCGAGTTACGAGCAGTACTTC
TRBJ2-1 TRBV18 few TRBD1 CASSPGTGDREQFF TGTGCCAGCTCACCTGGGACAGGGGACCGAGAGCAGTTCTTC
TRBJ1-5 TRBV19 few - CASHQWGNQPQHF TGTGCCAGTCATCAGTGGGGCAATCAGCCCCAGCATTTT
TRBJ2-5 TRBV6-5 - - CASSTPGVQETQYF TGTGCCAGCAGCACACCGGGGGTCCAAGAGACCCAGTACTTC
TRBJ1-5 TRBV18 few - CASSLTQGGQPQHF TGTGCCAGCTCCCTAACACAAGGAGGTCAGCCCCAGCATTTT
TRBJ2-7 TRBV7-2 - - CASSSEVSGEQYF TGTGCCAGCAGCTCCGAAGTATCGGGCGAGCAGTACTTC
TRBJ1-2 TRBV4-3 - - CASSQDGLNYGYTF TGCGCCAGCAGCCAAGATGGACTTAACTATGGCTACACCTTC
TRBJ2-5 TRBV9 - - CASSVGYRVGETQYF TGTGCCAGCAGCGTAGGCTACAGGGTTGGGGAGACCCAGTACTTC
TRBJ2-5 TRBV16 few - CASSQSGHQETQYF TGTGCCAGCAGCCAGTCGGGCCACCAAGAGACCCAGTACTTC
TRBJ1-1 TRBV20-1 few - CSVRGTEAFF TGCAGTGTGCGGGGGACTGAAGCTTTCTTT
TRBJ1-1 TRBV7-2 - - CASSLVTSANTEAFF TGTGCCAGCAGCTTAGTTACGTCTGCGAACACTGAAGCTTTCTTT
TRBJ2-3 TRBV19 - TRBD1 CASSIEGQGKDTQYF TGTGCCAGTAGTATTGAGGGACAGGGGAAAGATACGCAGTATTTT
TRBJ2-1 TRBV28 few TRBD1 CASSGGQGGYNEQFF TGTGCCAGCAGCGGCGGACAGGGTGGGTACAATGAGCAGTTCTTC
TRBJ1-6 TRBV6-6 few TRBD1 CASQGQYNSPLHF TGTGCCAGCCAGGGACAGTATAATTCACCCCTCCACTTT
TRBJ2-5 TRBV27 - - CASRAGMRETQYF TGTGCCAGCAGGGCGGGCATGAGAGAGACCCAGTACTTC
TRBJ2-6 TRBV7-9 - - CASSLQGTGANVLTF TGTGCCAGCAGCTTACAGGGGACTGGGGCCAACGTCCTGACTTTC
TRBJ2-7 TRBV6-1 few TRBD1 CASNPGQGTYEQYF TGTGCCAGCAATCCAGGACAGGGAACGTACGAGCAGTACTTC
TRBJ1-1 TRBV7-3 - TRBD1 CASSPGTANTEAFF TGTGCCAGCAGCCCAGGGACAGCGAACACTGAAGCTTTCTTT
TRBJ1-4 TRBV10-3 few - CAISESDKDEKLFF TGTGCCATCAGTGAGTCCGACAAAGATGAAAAACTGTTTTTT
TRBJ1-1 TRBV5-6 - - CASSLVGRTNTEAFF TGTGCCAGCAGCTTGGTAGGACGGACTAACACTGAAGCTTTCTTT
TRBJ1-2 TRBV4-2 - - CASSQDPDILGAF TGTGCCAGCAGCCAAGATCCCGACATCCTAGGAGCCTTC
TRBJ1-2 TRBV2 once - CASKGDSGEGYTF TGTGCCAGCAAGGGGGATTCAGGGGAAGGCTACACCTTC
TRBJ2-2 TRBV7-2 - - CASQLIRSNTGELFF TGTGCCAGTCAACTTATACGGTCGAACACCGGGGAGCTGTTTTTT
TRBJ2-3 TRBV6-5 few - CASSYSFTQYF TGTGCCAGCAGTTACTCGTTTACGCAGTATTTT
TRBJ2-3 TRBV27 - - CASSTSRVGTDTQYF TGTGCCAGCAGTACTAGCAGGGTCGGGACAGATACGCAGTATTTT
TRBJ1-5 TRBV7-9 - - CASSEGNGRDQPQHF TGTGCCAGCAGCGAAGGGAACGGGCGCGATCAGCCCCAGCATTTT
TRBJ2-7 TRBV19 few TRBD1 CASSAGTVYEQYF TGTGCCAGTAGTGCCGGGACAGTCTACGAGCAGTACTTC
TRBJ1-2 TRBV4-3 few - CASSQDRGFGGYTF TGCGCCAGCAGCCAAGATCGGGGGTTCGGGGGCTACACCTTC
TRBJ2-2 TRBV25-1 - - CASSSDSSSGELFF TGTGCCAGCAGTTCCGACTCCTCTTCCGGGGAGCTGTTTTTT
TRBJ2-5 TRBV5-6 few TRBD1 CASSFRGTGQETQYF TGTGCCAGCAGCTTCCGCGGGACAGGGCAAGAGACCCAGTACTTC
TRBJ2-1 TRBV7-2 - - CASSPSLAGGTSYEQFF TGTGCCAGCAGCCCCTCCTTAGCAGGGGGGACCTCGTATGAGCAGTTCTTC
TRBJ2-2 TRBV2 few - CASSEAPGDTGELFF TGTGCCAGCAGTGAAGCTCCGGGGGACACCGGGGAGCTGTTTTTT
TRBJ2-1 TRBV6-5 few TRBD1 CASSRSDRDLNEQFF TGTGCCAGCAGCCGCTCGGACAGGGACCTCAATGAGCAGTTCTTC
TRBJ2-3 TRBV9 - - CASSPRLDRDTQYF TGTGCCAGCAGCCCCCGTCTTGACAGGGATACGCAGTATTTT
TRBJ2-3 TRBV7-9 - - CASSFDSTDTQYF TGTGCCAGCAGCTTCGACAGCACAGATACGCAGTATTTT
TRBJ2-7 TRBV30 few - CAWSVNIRSYEQYF TGTGCCTGGAGTGTAAACATACGCTCCTACGAGCAGTACTTC
TRBJ2-1 TRBV7-7 - - CASSPDLGRNSYNEQFF TGTGCCAGCAGCCCCGACTTGGGGAGGAACAGCTACAATGAGCAGTTCTTC
TRBJ2-3 TRBV5-1 few TRBD1 CASAGDRTDTQYF TGCGCCAGCGCCGGGGACAGGACAGATACGCAGTATTTT
TRBJ2-3 TRBV19 few TRBD1 CASSPTGGSPDTQYF TGTGCCAGTAGCCCGACAGGGGGCAGCCCAGATACGCAGTATTTT